Below are 8 T cell receptor beta chains sequenced from a single sample in a study of T cells after yellow fever vaccination. Each CDR3 protein gets one entry after TCRdb re-called the 5' RACE reads with MiXCR. The sample includes around 200,000 distinct CDR3 sequences, approximately 11% seen only once; the top ten take just over 35%. Sample: CD8+ T cells sorted from PBMCs, taken 15 days after the yellow fever booster vaccination. All receptors come from a man younger than 35 who received the YFV17D yellow fever vaccine.

This clonotype was counted a few times. The chain couples TRBV2 to TRBJ2-7; weak D call: TRBD2 (7 bases). There are 14 residues in the CDR3. Germline V gene sequence: CDR1 SNHLY, CDR2 FYNNEI. V shed 3 bases and J shed 6 bases, with 15 bases lying between them. The CDR3 DNA follows: TGTGCCAGCAGTGAGTCTGGGGGGGCAAGCGAGCAGTACTTC. Translation: CASSESGGASEQYF.

This chain links TRBV5-5 with TRBJ1-5; 8 bases are a match to TRBD1. Germline loops: CDR1 SGHKS, CDR2 YYEKEE (reference sequence). The CDR3 consists of 12 residues. V was pared by 8 bases and J by 7 bases, with 5 bases of the junction left unmatched. CDR3 in amino acids: CAREQGDQPQHF. The DNA for the CDR3 is TGTGCCAGGGAACAGGGGGACCAGCCCCAGCATTTT.

This clonotype showed up just a few times. CDR3 nucleotides: TGTGCCAGCAGCCAACATTTGGGGGCTAGCAATCAGCCCCAGCATTTT. It is translated as CASSQHLGASNQPQHF. The chain joins TRBV4-2 to TRBJ1-5; D may be TRBD1 (6 bases). Deletions cut 2 bases from V and 0 bases from J, with 11 bases between. This CDR3 is built from 16 residues. CDR1 LGHNA and CDR2 YNFKEQ come from the germline V gene.

The V gene is TRBV11-2, the J gene TRBJ2-2; tentative D call: TRBD1 (6 bases). The CDR3 totals 14 residues. The germline CDR1 and CDR2 sequences are SGHAT and FQNNGV. Between the trimmed V and J ends, which lost 4 bases and 7 bases, there was a span of 13 bases. CDR3 residues: CASSSDLQGGELFF. Written as DNA, the CDR3 is TGTGCCAGCAGCTCGGATCTACAGGGCGGGGAGCTGTTTTTT.

This clonotype was found a few times. V and J are TRBV1 and TRBJ2-7. TRBV1 is tagged as a pseudogene. The CDR3 length is 10 residues. The CDR3 nucleotides are TGCACCAGCAAACGGACCGAGCAGTACGTC. Amino acid sequence: CTSKRTEQYV.

The V and J genes are TRBV4-1 and TRBJ1-2; the D is unclear. The CDR3 is 16 residues long. The V end was cut by 1 base, the J end by 7 bases, with 19 bases between. CDR1 and CDR2 (germline): MGHRA, YSYEKL. CDR3 in amino acids: CASSQGVKGGGGGYTF. The CDR3 bases are TGCGCCAGCAGCCAAGGTGTAAAAGGCGGAGGAGGTGGCTACACCTTC.

This clonotype was picked up many times. The CDR3 protein is CASSLSSGDSTDTQYF. The CDR3 region has the DNA TGTGCCAGCAGTTTATCGAGCGGGGATAGCACAGATACGCAGTATTTT. This chain joins TRBV27 and TRBJ2-3; 7 bases match TRBD2. CDR3 length: 16 amino acids. Germline CDR1 MNHEY, CDR2 SMNVEV (reference sequence). Germline trimming cut 0 bases from V and 0 bases from J; bases unmatched to any gene: 3.

CDR3 nucleotides: TGTGCCAGCAGCCAATTAGCGGGGGGTCACAATGAGCAGTTCTTC. Translation: CASSQLAGGHNEQFF. This rearrangement joins TRBV11-1 to TRBJ2-1; 10 nucleotides align to TRBD2. CDR3 size: 15 residues. Germline lookup yields CDR1 SGHAT and CDR2 FQDESV (reference sequence). Trimming cost V 5 bases and J 5 bases; bases outside gene matches: 6.